The next 10 T cell receptor beta chains were all read from a single sample in a study of blood T cell repertoires in COVID-19. Profiling relied on immunoSEQ multiplex PCR, and the TCRdb table lists in-frame clones only, not all of them. This sample yields 150,000 to 200,000 clones, of which approximately 90% are seen a single time; 2% to 3% belongs to the top ten. The sample comprised peripheral blood. Receptor source: a man aged 18 to 30 with acute or convalescent COVID-19.

This rearrangement joins TRBV30 to TRBJ1-2, with D perhaps TRBD1 (5 bases). Trimming cost V 3 bases and J 10 bases, with 21 bases left between them. The germline V gene encodes CDR1 GTSNPN and CDR2 SVGIG (reference sequence). The CDR3 covers 14 residues. CDR3 sequence: CAWRDRRYMADYTF. The DNA of the CDR3 is TGTGCCTGGAGAGACAGACGATATATGGCGGACTACACCTTC.

The chain has TRBV19 and TRBJ1-4; TRBD1 aligns across 8 bases. The CDR3 is made up of 16 amino acids. The germline CDR1 and CDR2 sequences are LNHDA and SQIVND (reference sequence). The V and J ends lost 6 bases and 1 base, in that order; junction bases with no gene match: 7. The CDR3 region has the DNA TGTGCCAGTAGCCCCAGGGGGCGCGGAACTAATGAAAAACTGTTTTTT. Protein sequence: CASSPRGRGTNEKLFF. The whole variable domain, remainder taken from reference TRBV19 and TRBJ1-4, is DGGITQSPKYLFRKEGQNVTLSCEQNLNHDAMYWYRQDPGQGLRLIYYSQIVNDFQKGDIAEGYSVSREKKESFPLTVTSAQKNPTAFYLCASSPRGRGTNEKLFFGSGTQLSVL.

This chain's CDR3 is CASSIRTGLATNEKLFF. The CDR3 bases are TGTGCCAGCAGCATTAGGACAGGACTTGCAACTAATGAAAAACTGTTTTTT. The chain uses TRBV7-9 and TRBJ1-4; 7 bases are a match to TRBD1. The J segment lost 0 bases and the V segment lost 5 bases, leaving 9 bases of the junction unmatched. Germline CDR1 reads SEHNR; CDR2 reads FQNEAQ (reference sequence). The CDR3 runs to 17 residues. The full variable domain, rest sourced from reference TRBV7-9 and TRBJ1-4, is DTGVSQNPRHKITKRGQNVTFRCDPISEHNRLYWYRQTLGQGPEFLTYFQNEAQLEKSRLLSDRFSAERPKGSFSTLEIQRTEQGDSAMYLCASSIRTGLATNEKLFFGSGTQLSVL.

The V gene is TRBV6-5, the J gene TRBJ2-5, with D perhaps TRBD1 (6 bases). Trimming took off 10 bases at V and 5 bases at J, with 20 bases between the two ends. The CDR3 runs to 14 residues. Germline V gene lookup returns CDR1 MNHEY and CDR2 SVGAGI. CDR3 amino acids: CATHHRVSSETQYF. DNA of the CDR3: TGTGCCACTCATCACAGGGTTTCCTCGGAGACCCAGTACTTC.

The V gene is TRBV6-1, the J gene TRBJ1-5; TRBD1 might be the D (6 bases). Germline V gene lookup returns CDR1 MNHNS and CDR2 SASEGT. The CDR3 spans 20 residues. Trimming removed 1 base at V and 2 bases at J, with 24 bases between. The CDR3: CASSEGSPGLTGPGNQPQHF. CDR3 nucleotide sequence: TGTGCCAGCAGTGAAGGGAGCCCGGGCTTAACAGGGCCTGGCAATCAGCCCCAGCATTTT.

Here the CDR3 reads CASSLQGHGTEAFF. CDR3 nucleotides: TGCGCCAGCAGCTTGCAGGGCCATGGGACTGAAGCTTTCTTT. The chain recombines TRBV5-1 with TRBJ1-1, with a weak D call TRBD1 (5 bases). CDR1 is SGHRS and CDR2 is YFSETQ in the germline V gene. This CDR3 is 14 amino acids long. The germline V and J ends were trimmed by 1 base and 5 bases, with 12 bases remaining between them.

The chain has TRBV7-2 and TRBJ2-3; D is uncertain. CDR1 is SGHTA and CDR2 is FQGNSA in the germline V gene. V was shortened by 4 bases and J by 5 bases, with 13 bases between the two germline ends. The length of the CDR3 is 14 residues. The CDR3, as DNA: TGTGCCAGCAGCTACGCTCAAGGCGGAGATACGCAGTATTTT. Amino acid sequence: CASSYAQGGDTQYF.

The V and J genes are TRBV6-1 and TRBJ2-5, with 8 bases fitting TRBD2. The junction had 12 bases not matched to a gene; V was cut back by 8 bases and J by 7 bases. Germline V gene lookup returns CDR1 MNHNS and CDR2 SASEGT. The CDR3 has 14 residues. The CDR3 loop reads CASVGGGTKRTQYF. The CDR3 nucleotides are TGTGCCAGCGTAGGCGGGGGGACCAAGAGGACCCAGTACTTC.

This chain joins TRBV19 and TRBJ1-1; perhaps TRBD1 as D (6 bases). The CDR3 runs 20 residues. Germline V lookup: CDR1 LNHDA, CDR2 SQIVND (reference sequence). The ends were cut back, 6 bases at V and 1 base at J, with 30 bases in the middle. CDR3 loop: CASSITAGAPFISSNTEAFF. Written as DNA, the CDR3 is TGTGCCAGTAGCATCACGGCAGGGGCTCCTTTTATTTCCTCGAACACTGAAGCTTTCTTT.

This clone was observed once. V usage is TRBV5-1 and J usage is TRBJ1-4; 8 bases map to TRBD1. V shed 3 bases, J shed 6 bases, and the junction held 16 bases outside the gene matches. This CDR3 comprises 18 residues. CDR1 is SGHRS, CDR2 YFSETQ, per germline. CDR3 sequence reads: CASSSYPTGQGGDEKLFF. The CDR3 nucleotides read TGCGCCAGCAGCTCCTACCCTACCGGACAGGGAGGTGATGAAAAACTGTTTTTT.